This section outlines one TCR beta chain sequence together with its context. The data are from a study of blood T cell repertoires in COVID-19. CDR3 length: 13 amino acids. With 5 bases removed from V and 4 bases from J, the gap between germline ends came to 11 bases. Germline CDR1 and CDR2: SGHTA and FQGTGA. Clones were sequenced by immunoSEQ multiplex PCR, and TCRdb holds only the in-frame ones, with some missing. The repertoire consists of about 81,000 clones, with around nine tenths occurring once and the leading ten covering 12%. V and J are TRBV7-3 and TRBJ1-1; no clear D. This TCR was sampled from a man between 65 and 80 years old with active or convalescent COVID-19. Specimen: peripheral blood. The CDR3 nucleotides are TGTGCCAGCAGCCCTGGGCCGAGCACTGAAGCTTTCTTT. Protein product: CASSPGPSTEAFF.